Listed here are 4 T cell receptor beta chains from one sample, sequenced in a study of shared clonotypes between healthy human individuals. The table came from immunoSEQ multiplex PCR; TCRdb's copy has only in-frame clones and leaves some out. The top ten clones hold 9.5% to 15% of a sample with more than 400,000 clones, 81% of them seen once. The source material was PBMCs. Receptor source: a woman in her forties in good health. Some clones in this sample may be carry-over from other donors' samples.

This clone was counted once. The CDR3 DNA reads as TGTGCCAGCAGGAAGCGGGGGAAGTCTAGCTACAATGAGCAGTTCTTC. Protein sequence: CASRKRGKSSYNEQFF. V and J are TRBV5-6 and TRBJ2-1; 8 nucleotides match TRBD2. Germline lookup yields CDR1 SGHDT and CDR2 YYEEEE. V dropped 5 bases and J dropped 3; count of bases not matched to a gene: 10. This CDR3 is built from 16 residues.

V gene TRBV9 combines with J gene TRBJ2-1; 8 bases align to TRBD2. This CDR3 has 18 amino acids. The germline V gene has CDR1 SGDLS and CDR2 YYNGEE. Trimming at V came to 2 bases and at J to 4 bases, leaving 14 bases not matched to a gene. CDR3 loop: CASSVPLSGKGSYNEQFF. CDR3 in DNA: TGTGCCAGCAGCGTCCCTCTTAGCGGGAAAGGATCTTACAATGAGCAGTTCTTC.

The rearrangement joins TRBV5-4 to TRBJ2-5; 7 positions agree with TRBD1. Losses at the gene ends were 4 bases for V and 1 base for J; bases not matched to a gene: 4. Germline V gene lookup returns CDR1 SGHNT and CDR2 YYREEE (reference sequence). The CDR3 totals 14 residues. Here the CDR3 reads CASSQGQIQETQYF. The DNA of the CDR3 is TGTGCCAGCAGCCAGGGACAGATCCAAGAGACCCAGTACTTC. The full variable domain, its missing parts supplied by reference TRBV5-4 and TRBJ2-5, is ETGVTQSPTHLIKTRGQQVTLRCSSQSGHNTVSWYQQALGQGPQFIFQYYREEENGRGNFPPRFSGLQFPNYSSELNVNALELDDSALYLCASSQGQIQETQYFGPGTRLLVL.

The chain recombines TRBV5-4 with TRBJ2-2; TRBD2 agrees at 7 bases. The length of the CDR3 is 15 residues. With 6 bases clipped from V and 6 bases from J, the junction kept 11 bases outside the gene matches. Per the germline V gene, CDR1 is SGHNT and CDR2 is YYREEE (reference sequence). The chain's CDR3 is CASTRGGERAGELFF. The CDR3, as DNA: TGTGCCAGCACCCGGGGAGGGGAGAGGGCCGGGGAGCTGTTTTTT.